Listed below are T cell receptor beta chains from one sample, sequenced in a study of OX40 agonist ivuxolimab in advanced cancers. Assay used: immunoSEQ multiplex PCR; TCRdb lists only in-frame clones, some missing. Of more than 9,500 clones in the sample, approximately 90% are singletons; the top ten hold about 70%. Source: CD4+ or CD8+ T cells sorted from blood, taken in a trial of the OX40 agonist ivuxolimab. The receptor source for this set is an adult with an advanced solid tumor such as melanoma, head and neck, liver or kidney cancer. The CDR3 runs from the conserved cysteine through the conserved F or W. A D gene is named only where the DNA matches it firmly. Only some rows state a clone size, as once, few, many or a class for expanded clones.

J,V,D,size,DNA,CDR3
TRBJ2-5,TRBV11-2,NA,NA,TGTGCCAGCAGCTTTCAAGAGACCCAGTACTTC,CASSFQETQYF
TRBJ2-1,TRBV9,TRBD2,NA,TGTGCCAGCAGCGTAGAAGTTACTAGCGGGTACTCCTACAATGAGCAGTTCTTC,CASSVEVTSGYSYNEQFF
TRBJ2-2,TRBV5-1,NA,NA,TGCGCCAGCGGGACCCCCAACACCGGGGAGCTGTTTTTT,CASGTPNTGELFF
TRBJ1-1,TRBV7-9,NA,once,TGTGCCAGCAGCCCCCGGGGGTACACTGAAGCTTTCTTT,CASSPRGYTEAFF
TRBJ1-1,TRBV7-9,NA,once,TGTGCCAGCAGCTTGGAAAGAGGGGACACTGAAGCTTTCTTT,CASSLERGDTEAFF
TRBJ2-5,TRBV2,TRBD2,NA,TGTGCCAGCAGCGAGGGGCTAGCGGGGGGTGAAACCCAGTACTTC,CASSEGLAGGETQYF
TRBJ2-7,TRBV7-9,NA,NA,TGTGCCAGCAGCGACAGGTTAAGCTCCTACGAGCAGTACTTC,CASSDRLSSYEQYF
TRBJ1-1,TRBV2,NA,few,TGTGCCAGCAGTGAAGGATTTGAAGCTTTCTTT,CASSEGFEAFF
TRBJ2-3,TRBV5-1,NA,NA,TGCGCCAGCACCTCAAGCGGGCAGCCCCACCCTAAGTATTTT,CASTSSGQPHPKYF
TRBJ1-2,TRBV6-5,TRBD1,NA,TGTGCCAGCAGTTACTCGAGGGGGCGAGGCTACACCTTC,CASSYSRGRGYTF
TRBJ1-2,TRBV7-6,TRBD1,NA,TGTGCCAGCAGTCACACAGGGGGCGCCGATGGCTACACCTTC,CASSHTGGADGYTF
TRBJ2-7,TRBV2,NA,NA,TGTGCCAGCATTCCATGGGGGAACGAGCAGTACTTC,CASIPWGNEQYF
TRBJ2-5,TRBV30,NA,once,TGTGCCTGGAGTTCCCTCGGGGGCGTAGAGACCCAGTACTTC,CAWSSLGGVETQYF